This T cell receptor (beta chain) was sequenced during a study of CD4+ T cells in melanoma. Clones were sequenced by immunoSEQ multiplex PCR, and TCRdb holds only the in-frame ones, with some missing. The data show approximately 11,000 clones, around 70% seen once. V shed 5 bases, J shed 6 bases, and the junction held 13 bases outside the gene matches. Germline V gene lookup returns CDR1 SGHVS and CDR2 FNYEAQ. This CDR3 is 17 amino acids long. The rearrangement uses TRBV7-6 and TRBJ2-1; 10 bases align to TRBD2. Sequencing was done on a sample of cells from a culture (not recorded whether cultured in vitro). This clonotype originated in a human donor with melanoma. The chain's CDR3 is CASSPRSASGGFNEQFF. The DNA of the CDR3 is TGTGCCAGCAGCCCCCGTTCGGCTAGCGGGGGTTTCAATGAGCAGTTCTTC.